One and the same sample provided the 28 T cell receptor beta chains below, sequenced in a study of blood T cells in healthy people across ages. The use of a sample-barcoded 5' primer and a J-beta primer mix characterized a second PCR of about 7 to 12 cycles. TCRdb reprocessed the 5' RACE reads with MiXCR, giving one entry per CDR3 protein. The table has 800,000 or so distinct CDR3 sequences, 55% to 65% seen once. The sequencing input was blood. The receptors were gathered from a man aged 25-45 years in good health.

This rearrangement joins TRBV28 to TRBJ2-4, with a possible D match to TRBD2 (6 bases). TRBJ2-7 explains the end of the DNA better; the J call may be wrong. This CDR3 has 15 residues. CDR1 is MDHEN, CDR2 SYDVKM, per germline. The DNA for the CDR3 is TGTGCCAGCCGCCTGGGAGGTCCGGGAGCCTACGAGCAGTACTTC. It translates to CASRLGGPGAYEQYF.

The DNA for the CDR3 is TGCGCCAGCAGCCAGGTCGGACGGGCCCAAGAGACCCAGTACTTC. The encoded protein is CASSQVGRAQETQYF. The chain joins TRBV4-1 to TRBJ2-5; no clear D gene. CDR3 length: 15 residues. From germline, CDR1 is MGHRA and CDR2 YSYEKL. Trimming shortened V by 3 bases and J by 1 base, and 12 bases separated the two germline ends.

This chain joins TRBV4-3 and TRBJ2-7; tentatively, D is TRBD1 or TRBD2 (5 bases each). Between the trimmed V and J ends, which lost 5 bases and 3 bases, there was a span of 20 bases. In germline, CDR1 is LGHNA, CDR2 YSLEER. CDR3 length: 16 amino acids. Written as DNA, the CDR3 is TGCGCCAGCAGCAGACGCCCGGGGCCCAAAAGCTACGAGCAGTACTTC. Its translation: CASSRRPGPKSYEQYF.

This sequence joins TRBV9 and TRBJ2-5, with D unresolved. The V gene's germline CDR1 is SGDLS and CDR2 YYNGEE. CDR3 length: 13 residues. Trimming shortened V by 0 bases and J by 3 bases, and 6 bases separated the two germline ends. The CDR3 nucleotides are TGTGCCAGCAGCGTAGACGAGGAAGAGACCCAGTACTTC. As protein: CASSVDEEETQYF.

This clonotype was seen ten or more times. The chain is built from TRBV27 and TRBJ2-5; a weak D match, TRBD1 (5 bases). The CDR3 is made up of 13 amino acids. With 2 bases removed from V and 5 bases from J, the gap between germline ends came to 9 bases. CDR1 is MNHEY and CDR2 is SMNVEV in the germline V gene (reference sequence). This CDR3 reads CASSLSRAETQYF. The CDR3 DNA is TGTGCCAGCAGTTTAAGCAGGGCGGAGACCCAGTACTTC.

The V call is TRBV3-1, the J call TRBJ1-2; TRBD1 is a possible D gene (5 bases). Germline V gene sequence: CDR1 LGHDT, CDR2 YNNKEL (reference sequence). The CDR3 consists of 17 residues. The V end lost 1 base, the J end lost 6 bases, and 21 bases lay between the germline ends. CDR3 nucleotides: TGTGCCAGCAGCCAAGTAGCCGGGAGGACACCCGGCGATGGCTACACCTTC. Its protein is CASSQVAGRTPGDGYTF.

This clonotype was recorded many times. Written as DNA, the CDR3 is TGCAGTGCTAATTTACGGGGGAAAAGCTCCTACGAGCAGTACTTC. Protein product: CSANLRGKSSYEQYF. The chain joins TRBV20-1 to TRBJ2-7, with D possibly matching TRBD2 (6 bases). CDR3 length equals 15 residues. Germline V CDR1 and CDR2: DFQATT, SNEGSKA (reference sequence). V was cut by 4 bases and J by 0 bases, with 16 bases left in between.

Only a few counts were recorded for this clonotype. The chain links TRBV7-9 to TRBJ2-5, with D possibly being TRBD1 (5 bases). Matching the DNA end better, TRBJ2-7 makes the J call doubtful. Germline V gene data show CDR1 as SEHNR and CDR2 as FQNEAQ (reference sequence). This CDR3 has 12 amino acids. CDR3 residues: CASTPEGVEQYF. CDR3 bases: TGTGCCAGCACCCCCGAAGGGGTCGAGCAGTACTTC.

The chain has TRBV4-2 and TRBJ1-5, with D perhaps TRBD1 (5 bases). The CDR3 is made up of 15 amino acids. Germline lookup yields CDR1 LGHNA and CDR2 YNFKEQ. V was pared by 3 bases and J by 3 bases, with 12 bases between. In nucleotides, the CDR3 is TGTGCCAGCAGCCATCTACAGGCTATCAATCAGCCCCAGCATTTT. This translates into CASSHLQAINQPQHF.

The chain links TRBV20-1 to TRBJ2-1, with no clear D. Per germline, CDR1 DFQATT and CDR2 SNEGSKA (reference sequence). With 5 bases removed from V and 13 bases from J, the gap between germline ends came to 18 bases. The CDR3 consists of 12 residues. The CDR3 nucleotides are TGCAGTGCTCCCCAAACCCCTAGGGATCAGTTCTTC. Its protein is CSAPQTPRDQFF.

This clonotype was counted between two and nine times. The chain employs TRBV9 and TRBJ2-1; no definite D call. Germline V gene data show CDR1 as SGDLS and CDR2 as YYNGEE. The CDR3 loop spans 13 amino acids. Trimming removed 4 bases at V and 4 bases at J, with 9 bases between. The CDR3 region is CASSPPRYNEQFF. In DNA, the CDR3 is TGTGCCAGCAGCCCCCCTCGTTACAATGAGCAGTTCTTC.

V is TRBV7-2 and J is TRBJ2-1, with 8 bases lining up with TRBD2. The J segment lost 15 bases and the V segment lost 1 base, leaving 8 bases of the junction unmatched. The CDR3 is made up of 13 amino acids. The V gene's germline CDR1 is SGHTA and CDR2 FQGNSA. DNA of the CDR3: TGTGCCAGCAGCTTAGGGTTCGAAGCGGGGGTGTTCTTC. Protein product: CASSLGFEAGVFF.

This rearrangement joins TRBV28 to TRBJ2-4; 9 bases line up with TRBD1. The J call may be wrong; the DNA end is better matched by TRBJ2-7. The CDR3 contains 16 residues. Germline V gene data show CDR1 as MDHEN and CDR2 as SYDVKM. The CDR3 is CASSLYTGGEYNEQYF. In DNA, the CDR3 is TGTGCCAGCAGTTTATATACAGGGGGCGAATATAACGAGCAGTACTTC.

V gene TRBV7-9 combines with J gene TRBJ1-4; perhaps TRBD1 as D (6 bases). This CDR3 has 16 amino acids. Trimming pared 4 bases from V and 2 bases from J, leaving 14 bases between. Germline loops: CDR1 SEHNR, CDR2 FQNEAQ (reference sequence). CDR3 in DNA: TGTGCCAGCAGCTCGAGGGGGGGGCAGACTAATGAAAAACTGTTTTTT. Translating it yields CASSSRGGQTNEKLFF.

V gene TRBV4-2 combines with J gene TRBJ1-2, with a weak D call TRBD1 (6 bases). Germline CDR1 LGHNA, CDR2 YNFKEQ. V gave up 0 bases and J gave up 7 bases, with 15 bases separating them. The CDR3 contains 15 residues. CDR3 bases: TGTGCCAGCAGCCAAGATTGGCGACAGGTTTTTGGCTACACCTTC. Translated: CASSQDWRQVFGYTF.

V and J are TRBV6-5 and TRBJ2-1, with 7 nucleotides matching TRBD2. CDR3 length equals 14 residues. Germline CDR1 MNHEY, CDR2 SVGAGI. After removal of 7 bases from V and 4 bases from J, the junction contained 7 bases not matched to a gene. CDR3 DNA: TGTGCCAGCAAGGAAGCGGGGCTTTACAATGAGCAGTTCTTC. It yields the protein CASKEAGLYNEQFF.

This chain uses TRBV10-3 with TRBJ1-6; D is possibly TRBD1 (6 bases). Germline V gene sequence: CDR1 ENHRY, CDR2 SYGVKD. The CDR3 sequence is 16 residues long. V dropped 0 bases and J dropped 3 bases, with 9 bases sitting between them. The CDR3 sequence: CAISESQGGYNSPLHF. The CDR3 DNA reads TGTGCCATCAGTGAGTCCCAAGGGGGCTATAATTCACCCCTCCACTTT.

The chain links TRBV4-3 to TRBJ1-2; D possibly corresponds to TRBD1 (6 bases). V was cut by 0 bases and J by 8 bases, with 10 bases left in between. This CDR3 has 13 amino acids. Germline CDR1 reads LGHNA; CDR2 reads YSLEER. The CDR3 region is CASSQEWGAGYTF. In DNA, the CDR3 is TGCGCCAGCAGCCAAGAATGGGGGGCGGGCTACACCTTC.

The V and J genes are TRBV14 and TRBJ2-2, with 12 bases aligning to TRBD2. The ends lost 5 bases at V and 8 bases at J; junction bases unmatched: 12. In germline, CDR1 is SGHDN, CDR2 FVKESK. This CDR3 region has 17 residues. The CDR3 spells CASSIHPSGGAAGELFF. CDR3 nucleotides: TGTGCCAGCAGCATACACCCTAGCGGGGGGGCCGCGGGGGAGCTGTTTTTT.

The CDR3 nucleotides read TGCAGCGTTGAGCCCACAGGGTGGCTTACGCAGTATTTT. It codes for CSVEPTGWLTQYF. V gene TRBV29-1 combines with J gene TRBJ2-3, with D perhaps matching TRBD1 (6 bases). Trimming cost V 3 bases and J 8 bases, with 15 bases left between them. From germline, CDR1 is SQVTM and CDR2 ANQGSEA. This CDR3 has 13 residues.

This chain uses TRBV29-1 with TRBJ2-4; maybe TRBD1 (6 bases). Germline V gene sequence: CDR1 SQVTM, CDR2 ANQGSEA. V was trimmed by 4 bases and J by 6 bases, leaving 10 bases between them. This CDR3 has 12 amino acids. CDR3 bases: TGCAGCGTTGCAGGGGACGGAAACATTCAGTACTTC. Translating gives CSVAGDGNIQYF.

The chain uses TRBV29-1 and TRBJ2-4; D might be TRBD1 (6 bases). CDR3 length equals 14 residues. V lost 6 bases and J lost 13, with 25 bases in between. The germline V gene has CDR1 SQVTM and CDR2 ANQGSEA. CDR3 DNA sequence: TGCAGCGTCTTCACGAGAGGGGGTCGGGCGGAGCAGTACTTC. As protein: CSVFTRGGRAEQYF.

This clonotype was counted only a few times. CDR3 sequence reads: CASSLLDGGGYEQYF. The CDR3, as DNA: TGCGCCAGCAGCTTGTTGGACGGGGGCGGGTACGAGCAGTACTTC. This chain links TRBV5-1 with TRBJ2-7, with D tentatively TRBD1 or TRBD2 (6 bases each). The V end was cut by 1 base, the J end by 4 bases, with 15 bases between. The CDR3 length is 15 residues. Germline assignment: CDR1 SGHRS and CDR2 YFSETQ.

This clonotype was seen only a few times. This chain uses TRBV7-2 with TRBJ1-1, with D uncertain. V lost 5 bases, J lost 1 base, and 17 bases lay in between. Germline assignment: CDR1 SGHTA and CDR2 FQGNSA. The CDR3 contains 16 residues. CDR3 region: CASSASLGHPNTEAFF. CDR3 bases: TGTGCCAGCAGCGCCTCACTAGGGCACCCGAACACTGAAGCTTTCTTT.

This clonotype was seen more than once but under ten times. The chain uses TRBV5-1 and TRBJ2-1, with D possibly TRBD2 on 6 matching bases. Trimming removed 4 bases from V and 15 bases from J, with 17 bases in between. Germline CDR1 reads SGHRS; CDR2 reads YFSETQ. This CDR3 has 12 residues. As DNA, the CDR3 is TGCGCCAGCAGCATCTCCGGGAGCTCGCTGTTCTTC. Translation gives CASSISGSSLFF.

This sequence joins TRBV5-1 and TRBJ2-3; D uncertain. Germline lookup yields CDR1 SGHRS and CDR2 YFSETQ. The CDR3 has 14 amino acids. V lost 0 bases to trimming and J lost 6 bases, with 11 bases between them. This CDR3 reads CASSLGNMADTQYF. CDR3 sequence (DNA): TGCGCCAGCAGCTTGGGGAACATGGCCGATACGCAGTATTTT.

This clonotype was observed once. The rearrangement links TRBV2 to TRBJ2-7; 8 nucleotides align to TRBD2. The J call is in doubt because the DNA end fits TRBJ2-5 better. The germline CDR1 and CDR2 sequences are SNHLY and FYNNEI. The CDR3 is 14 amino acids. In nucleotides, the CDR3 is TGTGCCAGCAGTGAAGAACTAGCGGTAGAGACCCAGTACTTC. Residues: CASSEELAVETQYF.

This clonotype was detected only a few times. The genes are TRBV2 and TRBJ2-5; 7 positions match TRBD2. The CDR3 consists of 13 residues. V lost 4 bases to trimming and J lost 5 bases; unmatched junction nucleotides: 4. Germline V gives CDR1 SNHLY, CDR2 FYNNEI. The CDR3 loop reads CASSGEGYETQYF. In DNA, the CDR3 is TGTGCCAGCAGTGGGGAGGGATATGAGACCCAGTACTTC.